This note documents a single TCR beta chain sequence. V lost 0 bases and J lost 10, with 10 bases in between. Germline CDR1 is LNHNV and CDR2 is YYDKDF (reference sequence). There are 12 residues in the CDR3. These data come from a study of blood T cell repertoires in COVID-19. The protocol was immunoSEQ multiplex PCR, while the TCRdb copy is restricted to in-frame clones and leaves out a portion. The sample holds 260,000 or so clones, 70% to 90% seen once. This receptor was taken from a man aged 18 to 30 who had recovered from COVID-19. Sequencing input: PBMCs or T cells enriched from blood (not recorded which). The V call is TRBV15, the J call TRBJ2-7, with a possible D match to TRBD2 (6 bases). The CDR3: CATSRDGGLQYF. In DNA, the CDR3 is TGTGCCACCAGCAGAGATGGAGGACTACAGTACTTC. The variable domain in full, with the rest retrieved from reference TRBV15 and TRBJ2-7, is DAMVIQNPRYQVTQFGKPVTLSCSQTLNHNVMYWYQQKSSQAPKLLFHYYDKDFNNEADTPDNFQSRRPNTSFCFLDIRSPGLGDTAMYLCATSRDGGLQYFGPGTRLTVT.